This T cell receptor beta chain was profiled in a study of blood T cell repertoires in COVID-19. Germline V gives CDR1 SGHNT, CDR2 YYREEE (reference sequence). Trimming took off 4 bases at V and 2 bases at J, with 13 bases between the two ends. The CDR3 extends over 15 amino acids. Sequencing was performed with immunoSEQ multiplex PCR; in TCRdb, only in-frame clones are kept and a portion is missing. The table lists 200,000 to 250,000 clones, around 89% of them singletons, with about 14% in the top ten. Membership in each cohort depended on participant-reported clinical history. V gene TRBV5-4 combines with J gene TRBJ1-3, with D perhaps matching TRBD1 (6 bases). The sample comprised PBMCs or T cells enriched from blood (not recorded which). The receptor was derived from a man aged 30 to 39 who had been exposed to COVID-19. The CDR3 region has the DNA TGTGCCAGCAGCGCTGGTGGGGGCGCTGGAAACACCATATATTTT. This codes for CASSAGGGAGNTIYF.